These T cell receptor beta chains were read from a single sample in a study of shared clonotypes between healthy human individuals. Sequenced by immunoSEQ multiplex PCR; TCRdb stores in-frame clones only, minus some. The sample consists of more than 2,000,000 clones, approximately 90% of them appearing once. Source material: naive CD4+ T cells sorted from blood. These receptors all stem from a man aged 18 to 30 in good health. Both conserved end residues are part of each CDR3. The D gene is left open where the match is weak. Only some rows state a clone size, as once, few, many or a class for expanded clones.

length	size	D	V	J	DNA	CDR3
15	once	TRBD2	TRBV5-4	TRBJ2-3	TGTGCCAGCAGCTTGGGTGCGGGAGGGGTAGATACGCAGTATTTT	CASSLGAGGVDTQYF
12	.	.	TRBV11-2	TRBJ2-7	TGTGCCAGCAGCGCCACAGGCTACGAGCAGTACTTC	CASSATGYEQYF
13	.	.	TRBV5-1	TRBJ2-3	TGCGCCAGCAGACGAGCGGCGGCAGATACGCAGTATTTT	CASRRAAADTQYF
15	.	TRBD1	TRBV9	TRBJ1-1	TGTGCCAGCAGCGCAGAGGACAGGGGTGACACTGAAGCTTTCTTT	CASSAEDRGDTEAFF
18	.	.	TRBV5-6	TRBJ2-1	TGTGCCAGCAGTCGGACCCCAATGAGGCCCGGGAGCTACAATGAGCAGTTCTTC	CASSRTPMRPGSYNEQFF
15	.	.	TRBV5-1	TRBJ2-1	TGCGCCAGCAGCTTGGTCGCTGGGATCGGCAATGAGCAGTTCTTC	CASSLVAGIGNEQFF
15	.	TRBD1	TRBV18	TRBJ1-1	TGTGCCAGCTCACCACAGACAGGGATGGACACTGAAGCTTTCTTT	CASSPQTGMDTEAFF
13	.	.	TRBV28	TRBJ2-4	TGTGCCAGCAGTTTACTAGCGAGGAACATTCAGTACTTC	CASSLLARNIQYF
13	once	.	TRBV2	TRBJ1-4	TGTGCCAGCTCCGGGGAACGGAAGGAAAAACTGTTTTTT	CASSGERKEKLFF
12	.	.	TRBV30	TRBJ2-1	TGTGCCTGGAGCCCCGCCTGGAATGAGCAGTTCTTC	CAWSPAWNEQFF
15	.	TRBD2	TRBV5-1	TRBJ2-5	TGCGCCAGCAGTTCCACTAGCGGGAGGGGAGAGACCCAGTACTTC	CASSSTSGRGETQYF
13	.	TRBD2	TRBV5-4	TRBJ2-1	TGTGCCAGCAGCTACGGACTAGGGAATGAGCAGTTCTTC	CASSYGLGNEQFF
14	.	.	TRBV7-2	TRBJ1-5	TGTGCCAGCAGCTCCCCGGGAAGCAATCAGCCCCAGCATTTT	CASSSPGSNQPQHF
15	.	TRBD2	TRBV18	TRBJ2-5	TGTGCCAGCTCAAGCGGGGAGGTTGATCAAGAGACCCAGTACTTC	CASSSGEVDQETQYF
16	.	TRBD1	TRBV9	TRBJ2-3	TGTGCCAGCAGCCCCGTACAGGGACAGTTATCGGATACGCAGTATTTT	CASSPVQGQLSDTQYF
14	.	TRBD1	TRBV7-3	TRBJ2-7	TGTGCCAGCAGCTTAGGACAGGGAGACCACGAGCAGTACTTC	CASSLGQGDHEQYF
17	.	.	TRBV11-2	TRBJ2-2	TGTGCCAGCAGCTTAGATTACCAGGGCGGCAACACCGGGGAGCTGTTTTTT	CASSLDYQGGNTGELFF
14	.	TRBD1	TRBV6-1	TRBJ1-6	TGTGCCAGCAGACAACAGGGGAATAATTCACCCCTCCACTTT	CASRQQGNNSPLHF
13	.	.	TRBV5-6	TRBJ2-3	TGTGCCAGCGGGCGGGGCAGCACAGATACGCAGTATTTT	CASGRGSTDTQYF
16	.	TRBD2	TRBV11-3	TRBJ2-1	TGTGCCAGCAGCTTAGGGGGGACTAGCGGGAGTGATGAGCAGTTCTTC	CASSLGGTSGSDEQFF
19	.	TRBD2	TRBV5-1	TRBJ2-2	TGCGCCAGCAGCTCCACCGGGACTAGCGGGATGCTGGGCACCGGGGAGCTGTTTTTT	CASSSTGTSGMLGTGELFF
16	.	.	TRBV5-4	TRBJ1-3	TGTGCCAGCAGCTCGAGGCAGGGAGGTTCGGGAAACACCATATATTTT	CASSSRQGGSGNTIYF
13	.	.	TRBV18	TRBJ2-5	TGTGCCAGCTCACCATCCGGGGTGGAGACCCAGTACTTC	CASSPSGVETQYF
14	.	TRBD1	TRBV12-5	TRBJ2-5	TGTGCTAGTGGTCCCCCGACAGGGGTTGAGACCCAGTACTTC	CASGPPTGVETQYF
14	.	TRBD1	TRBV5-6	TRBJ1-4	TGTGCCAGCAGCTATGGGACAGGTAACGAAAAACTGTTTTTT	CASSYGTGNEKLFF
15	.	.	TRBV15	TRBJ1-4	TGTGCCACCAGCAGAGGGGTTGGAGGAGCTGGAAAACTGTTTTTT	CATSRGVGGAGKLFF
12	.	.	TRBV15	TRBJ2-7	TGTGCCACCAGCACTCAGTCCTACGAGCAGTACTTC	CATSTQSYEQYF
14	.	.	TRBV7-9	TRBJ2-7	TGTGCCAGCAGACCCATTGAGGGCCCTAGGGAGCAGTACTTC	CASRPIEGPREQYF
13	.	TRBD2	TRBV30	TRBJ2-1	TGTGCCTGGACTAGCGGTCCCTACGATGAGCAGTTCTTC	CAWTSGPYDEQFF
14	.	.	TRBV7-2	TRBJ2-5	TGTGCCAGCAGCCCCGGACTATCTAGAGAGACCCAGTACTTC	CASSPGLSRETQYF
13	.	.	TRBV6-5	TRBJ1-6	TGTGCCAGTAGGGACACCACGAATTCACCCCTCCACTTT	CASRDTTNSPLHF
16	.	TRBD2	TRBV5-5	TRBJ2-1	TGTGCCAGCAGCCCCGGGACTAGCCCTTCCTACAATGAGCAGTTCTTC	CASSPGTSPSYNEQFF
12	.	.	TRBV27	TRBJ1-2	TGTGCCAGCAGTTCCCCAGGGACCGGCTACACCTTC	CASSSPGTGYTF
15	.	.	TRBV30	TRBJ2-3	TGTGCCTGGGCTCGGGACTTAGCGGGCACAGATACGCAGTATTTT	CAWARDLAGTDTQYF
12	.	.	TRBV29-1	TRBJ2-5	TGCAGCGTGTGGAGGGGGACGGAGACCCAGTACTTC	CSVWRGTETQYF
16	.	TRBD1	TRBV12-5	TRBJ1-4	TGTGCTAGTGGCCTACTGACAGGGGGCTCCGGTGAAAAACTGTTTTTT	CASGLLTGGSGEKLFF
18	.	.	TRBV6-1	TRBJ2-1	TGTGCCAGCAGTGAAGCGCGGAGGGGGCGGGAACGGCACAATGAGCAGTTCTTC	CASSEARRGRERHNEQFF
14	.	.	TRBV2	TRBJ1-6	TGTGCCAGCAGTGATCGGGGGTGGAATTCACCCCTCCACTTT	CASSDRGWNSPLHF
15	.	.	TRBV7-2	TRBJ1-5	TGTGCCAGCAGCTTTAATCGGGACACTAATCAGCCCCAGCATTTT	CASSFNRDTNQPQHF
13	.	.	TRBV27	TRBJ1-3	TGTGCCAGCAGCCGGGATCCCTCCCTGTCCATATATTTT	CASSRDPSLSIYF
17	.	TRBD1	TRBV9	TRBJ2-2	TGTGCCAGCAGCCCGAGGGGACAGGGTGCGAACACCGGGGAGCTGTTTTTT	CASSPRGQGANTGELFF
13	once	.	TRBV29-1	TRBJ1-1	TGCAGCGTGATGGGACGGCTGAACACTGAAGCTTTCTTT	CSVMGRLNTEAFF
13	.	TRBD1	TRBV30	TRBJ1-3	TGTGCCTGCCCGACAGGGTCGGGAAACACCATATATTTT	CACPTGSGNTIYF
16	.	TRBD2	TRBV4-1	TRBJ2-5	TGCGCCAGCAGTGCGGGTCTAGCGGGCCCCCAAGAGACCCAGTACTTC	CASSAGLAGPQETQYF
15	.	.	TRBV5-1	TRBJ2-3	TGCGCCAGCAGCTTGGCAGGCATAAGGACAGATACGCAGTATTTT	CASSLAGIRTDTQYF
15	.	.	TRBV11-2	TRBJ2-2	TGTGCCAGTAGTAGGGGGAGATTGAACACCGGGGAGCTGTTTTTT	CASSRGRLNTGELFF
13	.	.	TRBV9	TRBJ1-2	TGTGCCAGCAGCGTAGAGGAAGGGGATGGCTACACCTTC	CASSVEEGDGYTF
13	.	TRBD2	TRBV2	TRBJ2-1	TGTGCCAGCACAGGAGCGGGGGTGCGTGAGCAGTTCTTC	CASTGAGVREQFF
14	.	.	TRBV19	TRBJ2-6	TGTGCCAGTAGTATTAATATGGCGGGCAACGTCCTGACTTTC	CASSINMAGNVLTF
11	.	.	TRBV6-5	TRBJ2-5	TGTGCCAGCAGTTTCGATACGACCCAGTACTTC	CASSFDTTQYF
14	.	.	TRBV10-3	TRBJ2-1	TGTGCCATCACCGGGGACGGATCCTACAATGAGCAGTTCTTC	CAITGDGSYNEQFF
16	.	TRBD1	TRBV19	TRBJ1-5	TGTGCCAGTAGTATATCTGGGACAGGGCTAAATCAGCCCCAGCATTTT	CASSISGTGLNQPQHF
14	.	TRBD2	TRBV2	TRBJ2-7	TGTGCCAGCAGTGAACGGCTAGCGGGCAATGAGCAGTACTTC	CASSERLAGNEQYF
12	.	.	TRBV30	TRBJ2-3	TGTGCCCTGGGTTGGGGCACAGATACGCAGTATTTT	CALGWGTDTQYF